This TCR beta chain originates from a study of identical twins. In germline, CDR1 is SQVTM, CDR2 ANQGSEA. Trimming removed 5 bases from V and 0 bases from J, with 20 bases in between. The CDR3 runs 18 residues. TCRdb reprocessed the 5' RACE reads via MiXCR and lists one record per CDR3 protein. The sample includes 400,000 to 650,000 distinct CDR3 sequences, about 20% of them seen just once. These data also featured in a second study, about T cells expressing NK-cell markers. As that study records: NKG2C+ dominant clonotypes from about 6 donors made up roughly 1.0-8% of CD8+ T cells.

Sequenced input: CD4+ T cells sorted from blood. The chain uses TRBV29-1 and TRBJ2-6; D is unresolved. This TCR derives from a woman aged 18-29 years in good health. Written as DNA, the CDR3 is TGCAGCGTTTCCCTGGTTGGGTTTTACCCCTCTGGGGCCAACGTCCTGACTTTC. Translated: CSVSLVGFYPSGANVLTF.